Listed here are 16 T cell receptor beta chains from one sample, sequenced in a study of beta chain features in type 1 diabetes. Study observations and caveats: Researchers report that Type 1 diabetes patients had moderately but significantly shorter TCRB CDR3s across all four CD4+ subsets.

Of the isolated RNA, all was reverse transcribed, and so the sequenced material was expressed TCRB transcripts. TCRdb's table, derived via immunoSEQ multiplex PCR, lists solely in-frame clones and lacks some. The sample lists around 250,000 clones, roughly an eighth occurring once. These receptors have no known antigen. Sequencing used naive CD4+ T cells from blood. These receptors came from a man younger than 45 with type 1 diabetes.

V gene TRBV7-3 combines with J gene TRBJ2-7; 7 nucleotides line up with TRBD1. The CDR3 is 13 amino acids. Germline V CDR1 and CDR2: SGHTA, FQGTGA. V lost 5 bases, J lost 2 bases, and 3 bases stayed unmatched. CDR3 in amino acids: CASSPGQTYEQYF. CDR3 coding DNA: TGTGCCAGCAGCCCGGGACAGACCTACGAGCAGTACTTC.

This clone has a handful of counts. The chain joins TRBV25-1 to TRBJ2-5; 8 bases are a match to TRBD2. Trimming cost V 4 bases and J 2 bases; bases outside gene matches: 6. There are 15 residues in the CDR3. The germline gives CDR1 MGHDK, CDR2 SYGVNS. DNA for the CDR3: TGTGCCAGCAGTGGAACGACTAGCGCACAAGAGACCCAGTACTTC. It is translated as CASSGTTSAQETQYF.

This clone was recorded a few times. The chain carries TRBV9 and TRBJ2-1, with 8 bases fitting TRBD1. The V segment lost 4 bases and the J segment 6 bases; nucleotides outside the gene matches: 12. This CDR3 is 16 amino acids long. Per the germline V gene, CDR1 is SGDLS and CDR2 is YYNGEE. The CDR3 here is CASSLIDRGLRNEQFF. For the CDR3, the DNA is TGTGCCAGCAGCTTGATCGACAGGGGTTTACGCAATGAGCAGTTCTTC.

The chain couples TRBV14 to TRBJ2-5; possibly TRBD1 for D (5 bases). Per germline, CDR1 SGHDN and CDR2 FVKESK. Between the trimmed V and J ends, which lost 0 bases and 1 base, there was a span of 18 bases. The CDR3 has 18 amino acids. The chain's CDR3 is CASSQDPATAHGQETQYF. Written as DNA, the CDR3 is TGTGCCAGCAGCCAAGATCCGGCGACAGCCCACGGCCAAGAGACCCAGTACTTC.

This clone occurred many times. The chain joins TRBV7-6 to TRBJ2-7; D remains ambiguous. Germline CDR1 reads SGHVS; CDR2 reads FNYEAQ. This CDR3 region has 13 residues. V was pared by 4 bases and J by 0 bases, with 7 bases between. The CDR3 protein is CASSSYRSYEQYF. CDR3 in DNA: TGTGCCAGCAGCTCCTACCGCTCCTACGAGCAGTACTTC.

This chain uses TRBV5-1 with TRBJ2-1; the D gene is possibly TRBD1 (6 bases). This CDR3 has 15 amino acids. Trimming took 7 bases from V and 5 from J, leaving 19 bases between them. CDR1 and CDR2 from the germline V gene are SGHRS and YFSETQ. The CDR3 loop reads CASGIQGFPNNEQFF. CDR3 sequence (DNA): TGCGCCAGCGGCATCCAGGGGTTCCCTAACAATGAGCAGTTCTTC.

This chain connects TRBV14 to TRBJ2-3; 8 bases are a match to TRBD2. The length of the CDR3 is 15 residues. Germline values: CDR1 SGHDN, CDR2 FVKESK. The junction had 4 bases not matched to a gene; V was cut back by 4 bases and J by 1 base. CDR3 residues: CASSPAGGRTDTQYF. The CDR3 DNA sequence: TGTGCCAGCAGCCCGGCGGGAGGCCGCACAGATACGCAGTATTTT. Based on the CDR3 plus reference TRBV14 and TRBJ2-3, the full variable domain is EAGVTQFPSHSVIEKGQTVTLRCDPISGHDNLYWYRRVMGKEIKFLLHFVKESKQDESGMPNNRFLAERTGGTYSTLKVQPAELEDSGVYFCASSPAGGRTDTQYFGPGTRLTVL.

The gene calls are TRBV28 and TRBJ2-7; 8 nucleotides align to TRBD1. The CDR3 spans 14 residues. Germline CDR1 MDHEN, CDR2 SYDVKM. Trimming took 5 bases from V and 4 from J; bases not matched to a gene: 7. Here the CDR3 reads CASSGATGVYEQYF. As DNA, the CDR3 is TGTGCCAGCAGTGGAGCGACAGGGGTATACGAGCAGTACTTC.

This clone turned up a few times. The V and J genes are TRBV18 and TRBJ1-5; 7 positions agree with TRBD1. With V trimmed by 4 bases and J by 3 bases, 9 bases remained unmatched. Per the germline V gene, CDR1 is KGHSH and CDR2 is LQKENI. The CDR3 runs to 16 residues. The CDR3 DNA is TGTGCCAGCTCACTAGTTGTGGGACAGCACAATCAGCCCCAGCATTTT. Encoded protein: CASSLVVGQHNQPQHF.

The rearrangement uses TRBV7-3 and TRBJ2-3; the D is unclear. Deletions cut 2 bases from V and 8 bases from J, with 8 bases between. The germline CDR1 and CDR2 sequences are SGHTA and FQGTGA. This CDR3 spans 12 amino acids. The CDR3 sequence is CASSLGTGTQYF. The CDR3 nucleotides read TGTGCCAGCAGCTTAGGCACGGGTACGCAGTATTTT.

The chain combines TRBV19 with TRBJ2-7; 8 positions agree with TRBD1. Trimming removed 4 bases from V and 1 base from J; junction bases left unmatched: 3. Germline CDR1 is LNHDA and CDR2 is SQIVND (reference sequence). The CDR3 covers 14 residues. CDR3 nucleotide sequence: TGTGCCAGTAGTAGGGGACAGGATTCCTACGAGCAGTACTTC. Protein sequence: CASSRGQDSYEQYF.

The chain links TRBV7-2 to TRBJ1-2, with D hard to call. The CDR3 is made up of 13 amino acids. V shed 2 bases and J shed 7 bases, with 11 bases lying between them. Germline V gene sequence: CDR1 SGHTA, CDR2 FQGNSA. The CDR3 nucleotides are TGTGCCAGCAGCTTAATGGAGACCTCTGGCTACACCTTC. Translated, it gives CASSLMETSGYTF.

The genes are TRBV5-4 and TRBJ1-1, with TRBD1 identical over 7 bases. The CDR3 sequence is 15 residues long. With 4 bases clipped from V and 1 base from J, the junction kept 7 bases outside the gene matches. Germline V gene sequence: CDR1 SGHNT, CDR2 YYREEE (reference sequence). The CDR3 nucleotides are TGTGCCAGCAGCGCACGGGACAGAGCGAACACTGAAGCTTTCTTT. It yields the protein CASSARDRANTEAFF.

Of note for this clone: Other DNA sequences from this sample encode an identical CDR3 as well. V and J are TRBV7-2 and TRBJ2-1, with 8 nucleotides matching TRBD2. J was trimmed by 4 bases and V by 0 bases; bases with no gene match: 2. The CDR3 loop spans 15 amino acids. The germline CDR1 and CDR2 sequences are SGHTA and FQGNSA. Written as DNA, the CDR3 is TGTGCCAGCAGCTTAGCTAGCGGGACTTACAATGAGCAGTTCTTC. Protein product: CASSLASGTYNEQFF.

This clone has just a few counts. For the CDR3, the DNA is TGTGCCAGCAGCGTAGGACAGGGGCGAATTCGAGTGAATGAGCAGTTCTTC. Amino acids: CASSVGQGRIRVNEQFF. This rearrangement joins TRBV9 to TRBJ2-1, with TRBD1 matching over 8 bases. Germline V CDR1 and CDR2: SGDLS, YYNGEE. The CDR3 length is 17 residues. After removal of 0 bases from V and 7 bases from J, the junction contained 12 bases not matched to a gene.

This clone came up a few times. This chain connects TRBV29-1 to TRBJ1-4, with a possible D match to TRBD1 (5 bases). There are 15 residues in the CDR3. Germline V gene lookup returns CDR1 SQVTM and CDR2 ANQGSEA. Trimming pared 4 bases from V and 0 bases from J, leaving 12 bases between. CDR3 DNA sequence: TGCAGCGTTGGGGTTGACAGAGCAACTAATGAAAAACTGTTTTTT. This gives the protein CSVGVDRATNEKLFF.